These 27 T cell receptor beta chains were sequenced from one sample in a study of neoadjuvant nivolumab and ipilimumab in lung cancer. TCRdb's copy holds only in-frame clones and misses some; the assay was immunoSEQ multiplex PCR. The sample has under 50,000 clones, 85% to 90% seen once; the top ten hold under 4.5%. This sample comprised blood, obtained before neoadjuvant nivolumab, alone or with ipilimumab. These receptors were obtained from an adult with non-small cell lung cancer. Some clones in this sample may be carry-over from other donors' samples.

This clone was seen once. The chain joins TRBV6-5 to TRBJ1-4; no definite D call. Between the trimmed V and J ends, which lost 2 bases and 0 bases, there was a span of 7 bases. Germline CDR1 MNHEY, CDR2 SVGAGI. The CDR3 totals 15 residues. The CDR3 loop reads CASSYAQATNEKLFF. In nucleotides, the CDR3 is TGTGCCAGCAGTTACGCCCAAGCAACTAATGAAAAACTGTTTTTT.

This CDR3 reads CASSVGTSGPSSYNEQFF. CDR3 in DNA: TGTGCCAGCAGCGTAGGGACTAGCGGGCCTAGCTCCTACAATGAGCAGTTCTTC. The V call is TRBV9, the J call TRBJ2-1, with TRBD2 matching 11 bases. This CDR3 spans 18 amino acids. Unmatched junction bases numbered 5, after V lost 0 bases and J lost 0 bases. Germline V lookup: CDR1 SGDLS, CDR2 YYNGEE. The whole variable domain, filled in from reference TRBV9 and TRBJ2-1, reads DSGVTQTPKHLITATGQRVTLRCSPRSGDLSVYWYQQSLDQGLQFLIQYYNGEERAKGNILERFSAQQFPDLHSELNLSSLELGDSALYFCASSVGTSGPSSYNEQFFGPGTRLTVL.

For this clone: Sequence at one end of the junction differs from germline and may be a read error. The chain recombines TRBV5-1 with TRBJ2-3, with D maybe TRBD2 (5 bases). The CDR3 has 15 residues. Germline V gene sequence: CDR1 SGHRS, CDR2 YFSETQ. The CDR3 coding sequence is TGCGCCAGCAGGTTGGGAGCGGCGATGACAGATACGCAGTATTTT. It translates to CASRLGAAMTDTQYF.

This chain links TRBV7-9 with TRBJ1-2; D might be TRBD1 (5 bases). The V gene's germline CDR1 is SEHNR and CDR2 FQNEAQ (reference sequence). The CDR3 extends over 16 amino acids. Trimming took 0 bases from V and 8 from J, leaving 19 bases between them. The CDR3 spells CASSLAGSGPSSGYTF. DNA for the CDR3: TGTGCCAGCAGCTTAGCCGGATCAGGGCCTAGTTCCGGCTACACCTTC.

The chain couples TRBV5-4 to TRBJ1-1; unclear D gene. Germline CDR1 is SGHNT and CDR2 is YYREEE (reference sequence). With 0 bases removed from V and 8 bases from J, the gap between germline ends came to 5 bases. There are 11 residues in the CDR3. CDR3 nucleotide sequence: TGTGCCAGCAGCTTGGGTGTGGAAGCTTTCTTT. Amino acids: CASSLGVEAFF.

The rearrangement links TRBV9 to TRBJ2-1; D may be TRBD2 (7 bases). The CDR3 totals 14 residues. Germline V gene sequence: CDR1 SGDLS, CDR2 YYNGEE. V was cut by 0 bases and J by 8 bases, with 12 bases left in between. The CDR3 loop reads CASSVVIGGDEQFF. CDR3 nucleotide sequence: TGTGCCAGCAGCGTAGTTATAGGGGGGGATGAGCAGTTCTTC.

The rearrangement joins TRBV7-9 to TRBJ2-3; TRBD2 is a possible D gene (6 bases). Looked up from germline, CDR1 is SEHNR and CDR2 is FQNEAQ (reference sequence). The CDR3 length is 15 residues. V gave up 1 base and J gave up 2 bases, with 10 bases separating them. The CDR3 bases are TGTGCCAGCAGCTTAGTCGGGGGATTCACAGATACGCAGTATTTT. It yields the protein CASSLVGGFTDTQYF.

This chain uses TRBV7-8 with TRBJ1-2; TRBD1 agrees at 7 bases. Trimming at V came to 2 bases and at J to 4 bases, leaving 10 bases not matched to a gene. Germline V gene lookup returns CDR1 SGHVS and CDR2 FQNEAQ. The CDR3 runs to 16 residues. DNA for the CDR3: TGTGCCAGCAGCTTAAGGGGTACCGGGACAGCCTATGGCTACACCTTC. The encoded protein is CASSLRGTGTAYGYTF.

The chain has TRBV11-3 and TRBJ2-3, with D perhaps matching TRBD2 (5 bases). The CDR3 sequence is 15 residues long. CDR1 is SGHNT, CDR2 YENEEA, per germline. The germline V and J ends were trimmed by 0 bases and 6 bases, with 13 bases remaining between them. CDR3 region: CASSLEASSWDTQYF. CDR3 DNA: TGTGCCAGCAGCTTAGAAGCTAGCTCCTGGGATACGCAGTATTTT.

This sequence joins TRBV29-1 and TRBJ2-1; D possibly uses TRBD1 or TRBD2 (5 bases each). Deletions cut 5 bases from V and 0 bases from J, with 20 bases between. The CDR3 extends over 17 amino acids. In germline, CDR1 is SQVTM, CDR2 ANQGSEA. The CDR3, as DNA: TGCAGCGTTCAAGGGAGTGGGACGGGGAGCTCCTACAATGAGCAGTTCTTC. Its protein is CSVQGSGTGSSYNEQFF.

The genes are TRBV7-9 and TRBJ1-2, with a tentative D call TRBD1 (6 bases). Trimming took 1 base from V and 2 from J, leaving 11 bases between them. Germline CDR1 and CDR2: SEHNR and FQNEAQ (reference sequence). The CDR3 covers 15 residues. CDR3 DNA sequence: TGTGCCAGCAGCTTAGGAGGGGGGTCAAACTATGGCTACACCTTC. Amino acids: CASSLGGGSNYGYTF.

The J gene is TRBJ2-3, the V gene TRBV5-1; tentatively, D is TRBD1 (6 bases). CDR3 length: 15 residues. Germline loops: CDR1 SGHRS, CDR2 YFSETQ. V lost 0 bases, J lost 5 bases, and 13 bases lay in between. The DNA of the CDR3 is TGCGCCAGCAGCTTGGGGCGAGGGGGAAAAGATACGCAGTATTTT. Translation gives CASSLGRGGKDTQYF.

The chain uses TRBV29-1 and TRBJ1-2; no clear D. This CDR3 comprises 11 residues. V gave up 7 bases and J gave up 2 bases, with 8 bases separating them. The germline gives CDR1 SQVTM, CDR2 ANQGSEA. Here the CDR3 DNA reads TGCAGCGCAGGTGAGAACTATGGCTACACCTTC. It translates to CSAGENYGYTF.

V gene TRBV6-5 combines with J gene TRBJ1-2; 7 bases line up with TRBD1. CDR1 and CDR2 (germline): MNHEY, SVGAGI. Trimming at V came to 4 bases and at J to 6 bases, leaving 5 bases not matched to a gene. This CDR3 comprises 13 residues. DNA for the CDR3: TGTGCCAGCAGTTCCGACAGGGACCATGGCTACACCTTC. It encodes CASSSDRDHGYTF.

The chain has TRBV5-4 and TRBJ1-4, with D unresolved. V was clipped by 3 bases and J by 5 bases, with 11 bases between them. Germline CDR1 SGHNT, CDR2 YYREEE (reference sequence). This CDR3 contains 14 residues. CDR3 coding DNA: TGTGCCAGCAGCTCGGGGTCACTGAATGAAAAACTGTTTTTT. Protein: CASSSGSLNEKLFF.

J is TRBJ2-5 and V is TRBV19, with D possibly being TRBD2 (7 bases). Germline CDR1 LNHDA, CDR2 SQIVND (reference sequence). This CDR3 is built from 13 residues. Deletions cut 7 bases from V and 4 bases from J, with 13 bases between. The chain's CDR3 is CASTRGAGETQYF. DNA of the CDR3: TGTGCCAGTACCCGGGGGGCAGGAGAGACCCAGTACTTC.

This CDR3 is CARSLAPSYTDTQYF. CDR3 sequence (DNA): TGTGCCAGAAGCTTGGCCCCCAGTTACACAGATACGCAGTATTTT. V and J are TRBV5-3 and TRBJ2-3; D gene uncertain. TRBV5-3 is an open reading frame, and its role is uncertain. The CDR3 extends over 15 amino acids. Trimming removed 0 bases at V and 2 bases at J, with 10 bases between.

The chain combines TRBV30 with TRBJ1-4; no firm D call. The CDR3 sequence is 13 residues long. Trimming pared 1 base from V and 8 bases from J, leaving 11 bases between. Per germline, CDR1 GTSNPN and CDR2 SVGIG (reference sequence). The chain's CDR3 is CAWSGRVGEKLFF. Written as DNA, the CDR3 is TGTGCCTGGAGTGGTAGGGTCGGCGAAAAACTGTTTTTT.

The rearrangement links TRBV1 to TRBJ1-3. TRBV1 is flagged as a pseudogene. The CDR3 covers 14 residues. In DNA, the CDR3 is TGCACCAGCAGCCAAGCGAGTCCTGGAAACACCATATATTTT. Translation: CTSSQASPGNTIYF.

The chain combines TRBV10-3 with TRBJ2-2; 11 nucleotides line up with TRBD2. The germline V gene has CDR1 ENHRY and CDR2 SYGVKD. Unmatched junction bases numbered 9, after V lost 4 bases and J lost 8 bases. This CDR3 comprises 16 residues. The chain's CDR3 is CAISGGLAEVTGELFF. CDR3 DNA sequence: TGTGCCATCAGTGGGGGACTAGCGGAAGTCACTGGGGAGCTGTTTTTT.

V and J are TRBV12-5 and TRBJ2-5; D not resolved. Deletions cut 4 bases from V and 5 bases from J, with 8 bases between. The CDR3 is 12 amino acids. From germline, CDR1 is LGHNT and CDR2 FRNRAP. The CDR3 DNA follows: TGTGCTAGTGGTTCCCTCGGGGAGACCCAGTACTTC. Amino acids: CASGSLGETQYF.

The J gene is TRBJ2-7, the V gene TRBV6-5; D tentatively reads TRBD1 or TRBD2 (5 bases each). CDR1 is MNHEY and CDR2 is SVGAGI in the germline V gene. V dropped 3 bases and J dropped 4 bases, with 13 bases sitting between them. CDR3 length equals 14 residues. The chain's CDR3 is CASSYYGTAYEQYF. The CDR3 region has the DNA TGTGCCAGCAGTTATTACGGGACGGCTTACGAGCAGTACTTC.

CDR3 DNA: TGCGCCAGCAGCCAACTACCTACTAGCGGGAGGCCAGATACGCAGTATTTT. Its protein is CASSQLPTSGRPDTQYF. V is TRBV5-1 and J is TRBJ2-3; TRBD2 matches at 12 bases. Unmatched junction bases numbered 10, after V lost 4 bases and J lost 4 bases. This CDR3 spans 17 amino acids. Germline V gene sequence: CDR1 SGHRS, CDR2 YFSETQ. Drawing the rest from reference TRBV5-1 and TRBJ2-3, the complete variable domain is KAGVTQTPRYLIKTRGQQVTLSCSPISGHRSVSWYQQTPGQGLQFLFEYFSETQRNKGNFPGRFSGRQFSNSRSEMNVSTLELGDSALYLCASSQLPTSGRPDTQYFGPGTRLTVL.

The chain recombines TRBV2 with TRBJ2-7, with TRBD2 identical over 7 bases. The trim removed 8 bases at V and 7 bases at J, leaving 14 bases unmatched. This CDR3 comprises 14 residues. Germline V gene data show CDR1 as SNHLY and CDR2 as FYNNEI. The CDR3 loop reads CASLGGRVDREQYF. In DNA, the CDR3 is TGTGCCAGCCTCGGGGGGAGGGTGGATCGGGAGCAGTACTTC.

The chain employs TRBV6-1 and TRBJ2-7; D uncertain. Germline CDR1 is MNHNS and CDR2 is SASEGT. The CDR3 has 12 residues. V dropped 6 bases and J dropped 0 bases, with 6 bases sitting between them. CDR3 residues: CASRTVSYEQYF. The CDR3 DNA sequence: TGTGCCAGCAGAACGGTCTCCTACGAGCAGTACTTC.

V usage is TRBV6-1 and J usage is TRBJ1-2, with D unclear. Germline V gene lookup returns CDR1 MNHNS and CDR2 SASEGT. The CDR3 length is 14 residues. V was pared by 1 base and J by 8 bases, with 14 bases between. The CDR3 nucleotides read TGTGCCAGCAGTGAAGGGGCACTTAGGTGGGGCTACACCTTC. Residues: CASSEGALRWGYTF.

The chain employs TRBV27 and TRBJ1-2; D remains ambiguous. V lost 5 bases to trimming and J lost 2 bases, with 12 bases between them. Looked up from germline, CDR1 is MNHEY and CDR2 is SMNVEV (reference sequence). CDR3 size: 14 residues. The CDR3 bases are TGTGCCAGCAGTATGACGGACGGGAACTATGGCTACACCTTC. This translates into CASSMTDGNYGYTF.